Listed below are T cell receptor beta chains from one sample, sequenced in a study of T cell repertoires in cytomegalovirus infection. TCRdb re-called the reads with MiXCR, one entry per CDR3 protein. The sample lists 90,000 to 120,000 distinct CDR3 sequences, 20% to 25% occurring once. Sequencing was performed on CD8+ T cells from PBMCs. The receptors shown here come from a human donor in good health (CMV status not recorded). Some clones in this sample may be carry-over from other donors' samples. CDR3s include the opening cysteine and the closing phenylalanine or tryptophan. A D gene is named only where the DNA matches it firmly. Only some rows state a clone size, as once, few, many or a class for expanded clones.

V	J	size	D	DNA	CDR3
TRBV7-2	TRBJ2-7	many	TRBD1	TGTGCCAGCAGCCGCCCGCGACAGGGGGTATCCTACGAGCAGTACTTC	CASSRPRQGVSYEQYF
TRBV6-6	TRBJ2-7	-	TRBD1	TGTGCCAGCAGTTACTCGCAGGGACAGCTGAACTCCTACGAGCAGTACTTC	CASSYSQGQLNSYEQYF
TRBV4-2	TRBJ2-1	-	TRBD1	TGTGCCAGCAGCCAAGAGACAGGGACAGGAGAGCAGTTCTTC	CASSQETGTGEQFF
TRBV7-6	TRBJ1-1	once	TRBD1	TGTGGCAGCAGCCACAATAAAAAGAAGACAGGGGGGGACACTGAAGCTTTCTTT	CGSSHNKKKTGGDTEAFF
TRBV7-2	TRBJ1-6	-	-	TGTGCCAGCAGCTACCCCGGGGGGCAGAGCCTCCACTTT	CASSYPGGQSLHF
TRBV3-1	TRBJ2-3	-	-	TGTGCCAGCTGCTTCGGGATCACCACAGATACGCAGTATTTT	CASCFGITTDTQYF
TRBV7-2	TRBJ2-1	many	-	TGTGCCAGCAGCTGGGGGGTTGAGCAGTTCTTC	CASSWGVEQFF
TRBV29-1	TRBJ2-1	-	TRBD2	TGCAGCGTCCCCGGGGGGGTTAACAATGAGCAGTTCTTC	CSVPGGVNNEQFF
TRBV28	TRBJ2-4	few	-	TGTGCCAGCAGTTTATCCTCGCTAGCCAAAAACATTCAGTACTTC	CASSLSSLAKNIQYF
TRBV2	TRBJ1-1	-	-	TGTGCCGCGGGGAGGGACTGGAACACTGAAGCTTTCTTT	CAAGRDWNTEAFF
TRBV6-1	TRBJ1-2	many	-	TGTGCCAGCACCTATCCGATGACGAACTTGGACAGAGATGGCTACACCTTC	CASTYPMTNLDRDGYTF
TRBV6-5	TRBJ2-2	few	TRBD2	TGTGCCAGCAGTTACGGTCTAGCGGGAGAAACCGGGGAGCTGTTTTTT	CASSYGLAGETGELFF
TRBV2	TRBJ1-5	many	-	TGTGCCAGCAGTGAAGGGGTGGGGACGGATAGCAATCAGCCCCAGCATTTT	CASSEGVGTDSNQPQHF
TRBV30	TRBJ1-5	-	-	TGTGCCTGGGAGGAAGGAACAGGGTCGAGGCAGCCCCAGCATTTT	CAWEEGTGSRQPQHF
TRBV6-2/TRBV6-3	TRBJ2-7	few	-	TGTGCCAGCAGCACTGACAGGACCGTAGACTACGAGCAGTACTTC	CASSTDRTVDYEQYF
TRBV12-3/TRBV12-4	TRBJ2-4	-	TRBD1	TGTGCCAGCAGTCCCGACCCGGGACAGGGGGTGGACATTCAGTACTTC	CASSPDPGQGVDIQYF
TRBV28	TRBJ2-2	few	TRBD1	TGTGCCAGCAGTTTCTGGACAGGGAACACCGGGGAGCTGTTTTTT	CASSFWTGNTGELFF
TRBV6-5	TRBJ1-2	few	-	TGTGCCAGCAGTTACAGGGAATCCTATGGCTACACCTTC	CASSYRESYGYTF
TRBV29-1	TRBJ1-2	-	TRBD1	TGCAGCGTTGACAGCCTATTCTCGGGACAGGGACATAACTATGGCTACACCTTC	CSVDSLFSGQGHNYGYTF
TRBV20-1	TRBJ2-2	-	TRBD2	TGCAGTGCTAGAGATCGGGCTAGCGGGAGCCTAAACACCGGGGAGCTGTTTTTT	CSARDRASGSLNTGELFF
TRBV4-2	TRBJ2-5	-	TRBD1	TGTGCCAGCAGCCCGAGGGGGGACAGGGAAGGGGGAGAGACCCAGTACTTC	CASSPRGDREGGETQYF
TRBV6-1	TRBJ1-1	many	-	TGTGCCAGCACCGAGGGAACCTCGGGGATCTTT	CASTEGTSGIF
TRBV28	TRBJ1-1	-	-	TGTGCCAGCAGTTTAAGAGCCGGGAACACTGAAGCTTTCTTT	CASSLRAGNTEAFF
TRBV28	TRBJ2-7	many	-	TGTGCCAGCAGTTCCAGCTCCTACGAGCAGTACTTC	CASSSSSYEQYF
TRBV12-3/TRBV12-4	TRBJ2-4	few	-	TGTGCCAGCAGTTCGGTCGGGCGAGCCAAAAACATTCAGTACTTC	CASSSVGRAKNIQYF
TRBV7-2	TRBJ1-1	few	TRBD1	TGTGCCAGCCACAGGGGAAACAGGCCGAACACTGAAGCTTTCTTT	CASHRGNRPNTEAFF
TRBV11-2	TRBJ2-1	-	-	TGTGCCAGCAGCTTAGACAGGGCTCCCACCAATGAGCAGTTCTTC	CASSLDRAPTNEQFF
TRBV7-9	TRBJ1-1	few	-	TGTGCCAGCAGCCGCCCCAGTGAAACTGAAGCTTTCTTT	CASSRPSETEAFF
TRBV12-3/TRBV12-4	TRBJ2-1	-	-	TGTGCCAGCAGCATCAACCTACAATACAATGAGCAGTTCTTC	CASSINLQYNEQFF
TRBV12-3/TRBV12-4	TRBJ1-2	-	-	TGTGCCAGCAGTCCCGCAGGGCGCCAGGTTTATGGCTACACCTTC	CASSPAGRQVYGYTF
TRBV19	TRBJ2-5	few	-	TGTGCCAGTAGTATGGGACTGACAGAGACCCAGTACTTC	CASSMGLTETQYF
TRBV5-1	TRBJ2-3	-	-	TGCGCCAGCGGACCGATGAGCACAGATACGCAGTATTTT	CASGPMSTDTQYF
TRBV4-3	TRBJ2-7	-	-	TGCGCCAGCAGCCAAGATCTACGGGGGAATTACGAGCAGTACTTC	CASSQDLRGNYEQYF
TRBV11-2	TRBJ1-5	few	-	TGTGCCAGCAGCTTAGCGGGGGGAGGTCAGCCCCAGCATTTT	CASSLAGGGQPQHF
TRBV6-5	TRBJ1-2	few	-	TGTGCCAGCAGGTCACCTCCTAACGGGGGCTACACCTTC	CASRSPPNGGYTF
TRBV4-2	TRBJ1-5	few	TRBD1	TGTGCCAGCAGCCGAGAACAGGGGGCGAGCAATCAGCCCCAGCATTTT	CASSREQGASNQPQHF
TRBV19	TRBJ1-2	many	TRBD1	TGTGCCAGTAGTACTCAACAGGGGGCCTATGGCTACACCTTC	CASSTQQGAYGYTF
TRBV5-1	TRBJ2-1	few	TRBD2	TGCGCCAGCAGCTTGGAGGGCGGGGGGGCCTATGAGCAGTTCTTC	CASSLEGGGAYEQFF
TRBV10-3	TRBJ1-5	few	-	TGTGCCATCAGTGAGCCCGACATAGCAATGGCCCAGCATTTT	CAISEPDIAMAQHF
TRBV7-9	TRBJ2-7	-	TRBD2	TGTGCCAGCAGCCCCCCACCCGGGACTAGCGGGAGCACTGGCGGCGAGCAGTACTTC	CASSPPPGTSGSTGGEQYF
TRBV28	TRBJ2-2	many	-	TGTGCCAGCAGTTTACGAGGGACCCTGCGGGAGCTGTTTTTT	CASSLRGTLRELFF